Below, one T cell receptor beta chain is given with its context. No antigen is known for it. Base qualities are missing; no much larger clone stands one base away. TCRbeta CDR3 regions were amplified from genomic DNA by means of the immunoSEQ Assay, a bias-controlled multiplex PCR. The study's own analysis went as follows. The number of nucleated cells in each sample was estimated by amplification of reference gene primers within the assay. To quantify the absolute abundance of each unique TCRbeta CDR3 rearrangement, sequence reads were collapsed and filtered. For each sample, productive Simpson clonality was calculated as the square root of Simpson's diversity index over productive rearrangements. TCRdb re-hosts the immuneACCESS table, in-frame sequences only. Its copies lack some clones; in the studies checked, an unresolved V gene accounts for under half of them, and the cause for the rest is not known. Clone size and V and J calls were adopted from that table, with D and trimming inferred from the DNA. Within this sample are around 290,000 clones, with 88% of them counted one time only. The ten largest clones capture around 2% of the sample.

Enrolling through a virtual design, the prospective study's participants ranged in age from roughly 18 to 89 years and lived across 24 United States geographic areas. In the prospective study, cohorts were assigned on the basis of participant-reported clinical history obtained from a screening survey and a study questionnaire. In the prospective study, whole blood, serum and a nasopharyngeal or oropharyngeal swab were collected from each participant by mobile phlebotomists. Prospective study participants could optionally give additional blood draws and questionnaires over an approximately two-month period. Prospective study blood samples were shipped either frozen or at room temperature before DNA extraction. The sample belongs to a study of blood T cell repertoires in COVID-19 (dated by TCRdb to about 2020). Some background on the complete study: ImmuneRACE Cohort 3 recovered participants were defined by two consecutive negative NP/OP PCR tests, healthcare professional clearance, or symptom resolution. Where HLA class I and class II types were available, the types were taken from metadata supplied by the sample provider, not from assay-based typing. The prospective study material was composed of cDNA or gDNA derived from T cells, B-cell-depleted T cells, or PBMCs. Collaborator samples came from the United States, Italy and Spain and covered acute and convalescent phases of COVID-19. Samples came from the ongoing ImmuneRACE study (first 160 participants) plus 1,254 subjects from 6 global collaborators. A de-identified subject ID, COVID-19 status, age in years and sex were almost always included in the sample metadata. The dataset comprised deeply sampled blood TCRbeta repertoires from subjects exposed to, actively infected with, or recovered from COVID-19. The repertoires were made available in a free public database intended to serve as a resource for research on the immune response to SARS-CoV-2. Results the study describes overall, beyond this receptor: Clinical and demographic metadata were provided uncurated, with the amount varying by source and participant.

Germline trimming amounts to 5 bases on V and 6 bases on J, with 7 as the count of junction bases outside the gene matches. The germline V gene (reference sequence) provides CDR1 LNHDA and CDR2 SQIVND. The cysteine opens and the phenylalanine closes a CDR3 of 14 amino acids. Solely the CDR3 DNA is kept, with 42 bases framed from the first base. This clonotype was obtained from a woman aged 55-70 years in a cohort exposed to, infected with or recovered from COVID-19 (not recorded which). The chain couples TRBV19 to TRBJ1-1, with 9 bases aligning to TRBD1. Sequenced: PBMCs or T cells enriched from blood (not recorded which). The CDR3 here reads CASSPGTGISEAFF. The DNA sequence is TGTGCCAGTAGTCCCGGGACAGGGATCTCTGAAGCTTTCTTT. Beyond the CDR3, the reference TRBV19 and TRBJ1-1 genes provide the residues; the full variable domain reads: DGGITQSPKYLFRKEGQNVTLSCEQNLNHDAMYWYRQDPGQGLRLIYYSQIVNDFQKGDIAEGYSVSREKKESFPLTVTSAQKNPTAFYLCASSPGTGISEAFFGQGTRLTVV.